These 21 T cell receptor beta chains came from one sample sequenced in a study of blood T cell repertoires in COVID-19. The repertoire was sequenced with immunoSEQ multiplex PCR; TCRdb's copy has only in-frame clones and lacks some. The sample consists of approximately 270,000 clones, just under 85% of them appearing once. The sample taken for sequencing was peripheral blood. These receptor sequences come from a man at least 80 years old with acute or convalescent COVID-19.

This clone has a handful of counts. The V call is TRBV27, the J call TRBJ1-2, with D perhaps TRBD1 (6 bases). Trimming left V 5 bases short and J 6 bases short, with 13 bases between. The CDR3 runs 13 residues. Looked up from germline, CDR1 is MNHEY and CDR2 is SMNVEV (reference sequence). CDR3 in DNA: TGTGCCAGCAGTCCAGACAGGTACCATGGCTACACCTTC. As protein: CASSPDRYHGYTF.

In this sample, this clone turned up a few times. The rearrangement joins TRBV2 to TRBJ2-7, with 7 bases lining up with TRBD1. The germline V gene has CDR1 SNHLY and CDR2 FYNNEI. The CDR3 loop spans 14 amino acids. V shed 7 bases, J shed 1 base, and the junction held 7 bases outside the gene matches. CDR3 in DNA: TGTGCCAGCAAAAGGACAGGTCTTTCCTACGAGCAGTACTTC. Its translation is CASKRTGLSYEQYF.

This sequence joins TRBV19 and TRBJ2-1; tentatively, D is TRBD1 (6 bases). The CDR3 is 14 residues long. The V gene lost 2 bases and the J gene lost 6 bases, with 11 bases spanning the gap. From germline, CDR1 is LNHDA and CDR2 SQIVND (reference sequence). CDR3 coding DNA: TGTGCCAGTAGTATAACAGGGACCGTCAATGAGCAGTTCTTC. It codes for CASSITGTVNEQFF.

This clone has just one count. CDR3 nucleotides: TGTGCCAGCAGCTTAACAGGGGGCACGGGCTACACCTTC. It encodes CASSLTGGTGYTF. The chain links TRBV9 to TRBJ1-2, with 9 bases fitting TRBD1. The CDR3 has 13 residues. Germline V lookup: CDR1 SGDLS, CDR2 YYNGEE. With V trimmed by 4 bases and J by 8 bases, 6 bases remained unmatched.

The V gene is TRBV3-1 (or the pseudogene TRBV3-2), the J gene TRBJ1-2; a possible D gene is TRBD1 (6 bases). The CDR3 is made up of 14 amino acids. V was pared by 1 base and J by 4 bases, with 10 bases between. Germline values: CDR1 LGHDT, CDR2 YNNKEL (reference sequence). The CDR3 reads CASSQVQGRYGYTF. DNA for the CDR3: TGTGCCAGCAGCCAAGTCCAGGGGCGCTATGGCTACACCTTC.

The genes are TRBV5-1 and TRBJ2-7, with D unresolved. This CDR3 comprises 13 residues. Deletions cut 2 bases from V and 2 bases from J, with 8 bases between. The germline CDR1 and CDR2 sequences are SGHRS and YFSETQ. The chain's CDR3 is CASSFLAAYEQYF. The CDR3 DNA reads TGCGCCAGCAGCTTTCTGGCGGCCTACGAGCAGTACTTC. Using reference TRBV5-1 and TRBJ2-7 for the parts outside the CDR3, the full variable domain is KAGVTQTPRYLIKTRGQQVTLSCSPISGHRSVSWYQQTPGQGLQFLFEYFSETQRNKGNFPGRFSGRQFSNSRSEMNVSTLELGDSALYLCASSFLAAYEQYFGPGTRLTVT.

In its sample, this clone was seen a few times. The CDR3 DNA follows: TGTGCCAGCAGCTTGTCTACCGCCGAAAAACTGTTTTTT. Its translation is CASSLSTAEKLFF. The chain joins TRBV12-3 or TRBV12-4 to TRBJ1-4; no firm D call. Trimming removed 6 bases at V and 8 bases at J, with 13 bases between. This CDR3 is built from 13 residues.

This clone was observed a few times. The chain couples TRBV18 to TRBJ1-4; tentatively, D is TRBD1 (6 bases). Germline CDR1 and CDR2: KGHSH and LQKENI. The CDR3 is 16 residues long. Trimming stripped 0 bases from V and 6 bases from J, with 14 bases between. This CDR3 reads CASSPPHRVAHEKLFF. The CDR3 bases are TGTGCCAGCTCACCACCTCACAGGGTAGCCCATGAAAAACTGTTTTTT.

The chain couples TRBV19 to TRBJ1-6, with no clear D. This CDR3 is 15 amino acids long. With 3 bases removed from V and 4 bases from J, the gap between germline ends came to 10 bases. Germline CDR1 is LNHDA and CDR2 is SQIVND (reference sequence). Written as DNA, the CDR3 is TGTGCCAGTAGTATGGCCAGAAATTATAATTCACCCCTCCACTTT. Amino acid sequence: CASSMARNYNSPLHF.

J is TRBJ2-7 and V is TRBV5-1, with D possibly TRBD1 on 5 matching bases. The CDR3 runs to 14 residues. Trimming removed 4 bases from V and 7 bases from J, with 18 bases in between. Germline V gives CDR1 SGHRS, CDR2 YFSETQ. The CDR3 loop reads CASSLTGYAIEQYF. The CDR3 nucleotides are TGCGCCAGCAGCCTCACAGGTTACGCTATAGAGCAGTACTTC.

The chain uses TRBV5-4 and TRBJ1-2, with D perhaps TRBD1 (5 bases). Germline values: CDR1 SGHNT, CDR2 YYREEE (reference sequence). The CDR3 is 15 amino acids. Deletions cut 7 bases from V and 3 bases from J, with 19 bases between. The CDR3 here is CASSTHSGGDYGYTF. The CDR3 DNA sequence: TGTGCCAGCTCAACTCACTCCGGGGGGGACTATGGCTACACCTTC.

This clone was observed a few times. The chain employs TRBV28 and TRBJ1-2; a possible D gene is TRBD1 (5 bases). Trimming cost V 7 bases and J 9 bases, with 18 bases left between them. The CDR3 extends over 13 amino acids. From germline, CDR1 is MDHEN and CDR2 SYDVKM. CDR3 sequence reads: CASIQSGFERYTF. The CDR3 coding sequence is TGTGCCAGCATCCAATCAGGGTTTGAACGCTACACCTTC.

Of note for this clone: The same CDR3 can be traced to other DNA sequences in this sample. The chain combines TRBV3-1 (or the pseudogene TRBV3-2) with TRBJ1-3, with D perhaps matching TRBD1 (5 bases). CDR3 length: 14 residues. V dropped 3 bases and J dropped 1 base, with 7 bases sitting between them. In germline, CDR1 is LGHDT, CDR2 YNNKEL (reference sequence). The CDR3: CASSQAGSGNTIYF. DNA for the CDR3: TGTGCCAGCAGCCAGGCAGGGTCTGGAAACACCATATATTTT.

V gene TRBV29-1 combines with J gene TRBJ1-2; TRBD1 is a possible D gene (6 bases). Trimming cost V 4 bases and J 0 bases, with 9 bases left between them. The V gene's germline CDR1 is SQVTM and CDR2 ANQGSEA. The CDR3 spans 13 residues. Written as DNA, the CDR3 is TGCAGCGTTGTCAGGGGAGCTAACTATGGCTACACCTTC. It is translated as CSVVRGANYGYTF.

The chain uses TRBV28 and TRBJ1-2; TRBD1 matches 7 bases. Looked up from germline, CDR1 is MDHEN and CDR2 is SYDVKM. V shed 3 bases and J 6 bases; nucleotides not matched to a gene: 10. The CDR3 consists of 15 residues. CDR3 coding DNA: TGTGCCAGCAGTTTGAAAAAGTTTGGGACAGATGGCTACACCTTC. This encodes CASSLKKFGTDGYTF.

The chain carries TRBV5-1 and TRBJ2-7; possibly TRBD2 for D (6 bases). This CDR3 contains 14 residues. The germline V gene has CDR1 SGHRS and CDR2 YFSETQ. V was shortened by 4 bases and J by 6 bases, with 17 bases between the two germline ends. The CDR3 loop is CASSPSGPRGEQYF. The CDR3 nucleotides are TGCGCCAGCAGCCCAAGCGGGCCCCGGGGCGAGCAGTACTTC.

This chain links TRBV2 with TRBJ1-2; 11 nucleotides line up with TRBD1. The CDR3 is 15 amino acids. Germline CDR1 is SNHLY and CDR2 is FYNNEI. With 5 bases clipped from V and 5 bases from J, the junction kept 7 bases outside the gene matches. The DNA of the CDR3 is TGTGCCAGCAGTCCGCGAGGACAGGGGGCGTATGGCTACACCTTC. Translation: CASSPRGQGAYGYTF.

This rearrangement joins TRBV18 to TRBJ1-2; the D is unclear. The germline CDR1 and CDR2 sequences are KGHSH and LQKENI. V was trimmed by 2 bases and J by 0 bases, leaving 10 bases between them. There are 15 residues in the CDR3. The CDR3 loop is CASSPFQASNYGYTF. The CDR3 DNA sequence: TGTGCCAGCTCACCATTCCAGGCCTCTAACTATGGCTACACCTTC.

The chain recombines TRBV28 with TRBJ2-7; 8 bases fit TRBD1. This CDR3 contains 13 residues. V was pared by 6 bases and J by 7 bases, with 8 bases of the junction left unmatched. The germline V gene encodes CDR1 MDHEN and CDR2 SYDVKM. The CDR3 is CASRQGASREQYF. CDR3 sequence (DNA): TGTGCCAGCAGGCAGGGGGCCAGTAGAGAGCAGTACTTC. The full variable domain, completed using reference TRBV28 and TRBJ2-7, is DVKVTQSSRYLVKRTGEKVFLECVQDMDHENMFWYRQDPGLGLRLIYFSYDVKMKEKGDIPEGYSVSREKKERFSLILESASTNQTSMYLCASRQGASREQYFGPGTRLTVT.

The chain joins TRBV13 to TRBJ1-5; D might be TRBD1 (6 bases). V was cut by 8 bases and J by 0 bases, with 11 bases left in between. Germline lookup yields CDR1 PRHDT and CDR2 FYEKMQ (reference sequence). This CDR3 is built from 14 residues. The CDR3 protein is CASLLQGSNQPQHF. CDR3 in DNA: TGTGCCAGCCTCCTACAGGGTAGCAATCAGCCCCAGCATTTT.

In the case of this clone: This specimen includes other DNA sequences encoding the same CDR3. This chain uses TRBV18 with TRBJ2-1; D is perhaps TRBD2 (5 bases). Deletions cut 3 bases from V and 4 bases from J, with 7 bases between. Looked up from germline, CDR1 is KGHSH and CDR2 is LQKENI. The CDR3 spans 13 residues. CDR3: CASSPGVYNEQFF. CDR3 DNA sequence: TGTGCCAGCTCACCCGGGGTGTACAATGAGCAGTTCTTC. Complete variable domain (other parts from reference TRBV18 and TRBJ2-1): NAGVMQNPRHLVRRRGQEARLRCSPMKGHSHVYWYRQLPEEGLKFMVYLQKENIIDESGMPKERFSAEFPKEGPSILRIQQVVRGDSAAYFCASSPGVYNEQFFGPGTRLTVL.